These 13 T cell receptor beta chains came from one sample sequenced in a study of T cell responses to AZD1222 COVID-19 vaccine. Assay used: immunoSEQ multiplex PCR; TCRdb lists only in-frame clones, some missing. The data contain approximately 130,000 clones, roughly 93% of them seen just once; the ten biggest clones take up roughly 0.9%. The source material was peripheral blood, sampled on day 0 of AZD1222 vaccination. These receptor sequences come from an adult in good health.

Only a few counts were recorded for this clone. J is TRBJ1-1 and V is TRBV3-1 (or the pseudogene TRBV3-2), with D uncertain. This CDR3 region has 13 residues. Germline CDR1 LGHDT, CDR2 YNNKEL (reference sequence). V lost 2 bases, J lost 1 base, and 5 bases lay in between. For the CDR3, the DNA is TGTGCCAGCAGCCAAAACAGGAACACTGAAGCTTTCTTT. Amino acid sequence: CASSQNRNTEAFF.

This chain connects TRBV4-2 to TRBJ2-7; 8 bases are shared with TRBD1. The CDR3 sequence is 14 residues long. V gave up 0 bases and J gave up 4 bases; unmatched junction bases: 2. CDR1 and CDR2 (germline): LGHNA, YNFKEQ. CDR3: CASSQEDRGYEQYF. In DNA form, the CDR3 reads TGTGCCAGCAGCCAAGAAGACAGGGGTTACGAGCAGTACTTC.

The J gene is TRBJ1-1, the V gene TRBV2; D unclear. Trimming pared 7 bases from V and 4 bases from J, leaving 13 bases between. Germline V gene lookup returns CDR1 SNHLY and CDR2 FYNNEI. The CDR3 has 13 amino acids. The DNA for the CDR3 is TGTGCCAGCACTGGGGAATTGGGCACTGAAGCTTTCTTT. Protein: CASTGELGTEAFF.

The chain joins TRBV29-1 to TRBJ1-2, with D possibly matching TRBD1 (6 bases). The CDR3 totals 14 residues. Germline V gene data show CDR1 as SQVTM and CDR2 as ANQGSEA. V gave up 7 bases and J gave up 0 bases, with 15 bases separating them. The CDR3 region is CSGLSGHSNYGYTF. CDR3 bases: TGCAGCGGTCTGTCGGGACACTCTAACTATGGCTACACCTTC.

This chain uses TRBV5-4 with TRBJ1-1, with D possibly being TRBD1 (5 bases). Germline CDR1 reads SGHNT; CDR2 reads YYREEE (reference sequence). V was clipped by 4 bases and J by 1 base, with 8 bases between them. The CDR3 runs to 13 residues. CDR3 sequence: CASSPQGNTEAFF. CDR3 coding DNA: TGTGCCAGCAGCCCCCAGGGGAACACTGAAGCTTTCTTT.

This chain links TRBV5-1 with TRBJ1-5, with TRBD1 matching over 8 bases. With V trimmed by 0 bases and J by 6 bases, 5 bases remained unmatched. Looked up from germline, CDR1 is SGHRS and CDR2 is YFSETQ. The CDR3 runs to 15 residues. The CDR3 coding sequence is TGCGCCAGCAGCTTGGCAGGGGGCGAGGGTCAGCCCCAGCATTTT. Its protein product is CASSLAGGEGQPQHF.

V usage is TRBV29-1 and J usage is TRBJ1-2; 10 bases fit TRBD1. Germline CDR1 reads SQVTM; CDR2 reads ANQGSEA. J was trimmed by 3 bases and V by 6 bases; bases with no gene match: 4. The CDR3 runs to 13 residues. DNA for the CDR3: TGCAGCGTGACCGGGACAGGGGACTATGGCTACACCTTC. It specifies CSVTGTGDYGYTF.

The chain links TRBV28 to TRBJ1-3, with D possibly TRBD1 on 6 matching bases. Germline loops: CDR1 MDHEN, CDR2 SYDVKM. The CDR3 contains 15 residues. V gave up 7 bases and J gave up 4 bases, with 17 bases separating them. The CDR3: CASTRIWGTGNTIYF. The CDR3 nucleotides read TGTGCCAGCACCCGGATTTGGGGGACAGGAAACACCATATATTTT.

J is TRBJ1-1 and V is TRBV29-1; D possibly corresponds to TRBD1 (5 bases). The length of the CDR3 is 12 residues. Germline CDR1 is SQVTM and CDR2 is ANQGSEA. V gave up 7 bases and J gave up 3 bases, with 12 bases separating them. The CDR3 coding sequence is TGCAGCGCCGCGGACACCTACACTGAAGCTTTCTTT. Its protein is CSAADTYTEAFF.

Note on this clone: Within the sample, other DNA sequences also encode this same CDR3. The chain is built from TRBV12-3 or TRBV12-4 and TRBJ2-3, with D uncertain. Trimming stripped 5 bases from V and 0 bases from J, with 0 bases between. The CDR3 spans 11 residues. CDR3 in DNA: TGTGCCAGCAGTAGCACAGATACGCAGTATTTT. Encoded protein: CASSSTDTQYF.

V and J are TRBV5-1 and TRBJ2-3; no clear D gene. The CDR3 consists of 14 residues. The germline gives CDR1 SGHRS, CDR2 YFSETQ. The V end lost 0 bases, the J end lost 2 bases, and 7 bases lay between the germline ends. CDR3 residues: CASSLAGPTDTQYF. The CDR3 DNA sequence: TGCGCCAGCAGCTTGGCCGGCCCCACAGATACGCAGTATTTT.

Written as DNA, the CDR3 is TGTGCCAGCGTGGGTAACCGGGACAGTGAAGCTTTCTTT. Its translation is CASVGNRDSEAFF. The chain has TRBV3-1 (or the pseudogene TRBV3-2) and TRBJ1-1; the match to TRBD1 covers 7 bases. The CDR3 covers 13 residues. CDR1 is LGHDT, CDR2 YNNKEL, per germline (reference sequence). Trimming at V came to 8 bases and at J to 7 bases, leaving 10 bases not matched to a gene.

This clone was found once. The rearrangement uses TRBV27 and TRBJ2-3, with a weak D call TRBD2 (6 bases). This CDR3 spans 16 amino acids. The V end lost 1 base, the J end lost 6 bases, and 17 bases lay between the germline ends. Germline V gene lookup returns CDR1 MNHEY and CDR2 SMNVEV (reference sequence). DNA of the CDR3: TGTGCCAGCAGTTTATTCGCCCAGGTTGGGGGGGATACGCAGTATTTT. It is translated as CASSLFAQVGGDTQYF.